Below are 32 T cell receptor beta chains sequenced from a single sample in a study of blood T cell repertoires in COVID-19. TCRdb's table, derived via immunoSEQ multiplex PCR, lists solely in-frame clones and lacks some. The table has roughly 500,000 clones, roughly nine tenths seen once. The sequenced sample consisted of PBMCs or T cells enriched from blood (not recorded which). Receptors originate from a woman between 55 and 75 years old who had recovered from COVID-19.

The chain is built from TRBV12-3 or TRBV12-4 and TRBJ1-2; D remains unclear. The CDR3 has 13 residues. V was clipped by 6 bases and J by 2 bases, with 10 bases between them. This chain's CDR3 is CASSPSGNYGYTF. The CDR3 region has the DNA TGTGCCAGCAGCCCCAGTGGCAACTATGGCTACACCTTC.

The chain is built from TRBV7-9 and TRBJ2-5; tentatively, D is TRBD1 (7 bases). In germline, CDR1 is SEHNR, CDR2 FQNEAQ (reference sequence). The CDR3 loop spans 14 amino acids. The germline V and J ends were trimmed by 7 bases and 4 bases, with 16 bases remaining between them. The CDR3 loop is CASITTGTGETQYF. In DNA form, the CDR3 reads TGTGCCAGCATCACGACAGGGACTGGAGAGACCCAGTACTTC.

Regarding this clone: The identical CDR3 is also encoded by other nucleotide sequences in the sample. In DNA, the CDR3 is TGTGCCACCAGTGATCCGCAGGGGGCCGGGGAGACCCAGTACTTC. Amino acid sequence: CATSDPQGAGETQYF. This chain joins TRBV24-1 and TRBJ2-5; 8 positions match TRBD1. The CDR3 has 15 amino acids. V lost 3 bases to trimming and J lost 5 bases; unmatched junction nucleotides: 7. Germline CDR1 is KGHDR and CDR2 is SFDVKD.

The gene calls are TRBV5-1 and TRBJ2-3; 10 positions agree with TRBD1. From germline, CDR1 is SGHRS and CDR2 YFSETQ. The J segment lost 0 bases and the V segment lost 4 bases, leaving 8 bases of the junction unmatched. This CDR3 has 17 amino acids. CDR3 coding DNA: TGCGCCAGCAGCAGGGGACAGGGGTCCACGAGCACAGATACGCAGTATTTT. The encoded protein is CASSRGQGSTSTDTQYF. The variable domain in full, completed from reference TRBV5-1 and TRBJ2-3, reads KAGVTQTPRYLIKTRGQQVTLSCSPISGHRSVSWYQQTPGQGLQFLFEYFSETQRNKGNFPGRFSGRQFSNSRSEMNVSTLELGDSALYLCASSRGQGSTSTDTQYFGPGTRLTVL.

This chain links TRBV11-2 with TRBJ2-3; D is possibly TRBD1 (5 bases). Deletions cut 1 base from V and 0 bases from J, with 11 bases between. The CDR3 covers 16 residues. Germline CDR1 and CDR2: SGHAT and FQNNGV. CDR3 region: CASSLVPGSSTDTQYF. The DNA for the CDR3 is TGTGCCAGCAGCTTAGTCCCAGGGTCCAGCACAGATACGCAGTATTTT.

This clone was recorded a few times. This sample also contains other DNA sequences that code for the same CDR3. The rearrangement links TRBV6-5 to TRBJ1-3, with D hard to call. Deletions cut 2 bases from V and 4 bases from J, with 9 bases between. CDR1 is MNHEY, CDR2 SVGAGI, per germline. The CDR3 consists of 14 residues. The CDR3 loop reads CASSYGGPGNTIYF. CDR3 in DNA: TGTGCCAGCAGTTACGGAGGGCCCGGAAACACCATATATTTT.

This clone appeared once. The CDR3 DNA is TGTGCCAGCAGGCGAGGGACATTAGTCTATGGCTACACCTTC. It encodes CASRRGTLVYGYTF. The chain joins TRBV28 to TRBJ1-2; D perhaps matches TRBD1 (6 bases). Germline lookup yields CDR1 MDHEN and CDR2 SYDVKM. Trimming stripped 6 bases from V and 4 bases from J, with 15 bases between. The CDR3 runs to 14 residues.

The chain links TRBV29-1 to TRBJ2-3, with 8 bases fitting TRBD2. CDR1 and CDR2 from the germline V gene are SQVTM and ANQGSEA. The CDR3 length is 13 residues. The V segment lost 6 bases and the J segment 6 bases; nucleotides outside the gene matches: 8. The CDR3 spells CSVDGREGDTQYF. The CDR3 region has the DNA TGCAGCGTGGATGGACGGGAGGGGGATACGCAGTATTTT.

The CDR3 spells CASSQGTWAPNQPQHF. CDR3 in DNA: TGTGCCAGCAGCCAAGGGACTTGGGCTCCGAATCAGCCCCAGCATTTT. The rearrangement uses TRBV3-1 (or the pseudogene TRBV3-2) and TRBJ1-5; D uncertain. Germline assignment: CDR1 LGHDT and CDR2 YNNKEL (reference sequence). The CDR3 spans 16 residues. V lost 1 base and J lost 4, with 14 bases in between.

V usage is TRBV6-5 and J usage is TRBJ1-3, with 8 bases aligning to TRBD1. CDR1 and CDR2 from the germline V gene are MNHEY and SVGAGI. With 6 bases clipped from V and 3 bases from J, the junction kept 7 bases outside the gene matches. This CDR3 region has 15 residues. The CDR3 region is CASSYDRGSGNTIYF. The DNA of the CDR3 is TGTGCCAGCAGCTACGACAGGGGAAGTGGAAACACCATATATTTT.

The chain combines TRBV5-4 with TRBJ1-2; 7 nucleotides line up with TRBD1. The CDR3 has 15 residues. V lost 0 bases, J lost 5 bases, and 7 bases stayed unmatched. Germline CDR1 SGHNT, CDR2 YYREEE (reference sequence). CDR3 amino acids: CASSLVAGGKYGYTF. The CDR3 DNA reads as TGTGCCAGCAGCTTGGTGGCAGGGGGAAAGTATGGCTACACCTTC.

The genes are TRBV24-1 and TRBJ2-3; a weak D match, TRBD1 (6 bases). The CDR3 totals 18 residues. Germline values: CDR1 KGHDR, CDR2 SFDVKD. V was trimmed by 0 bases and J by 1 base, leaving 16 bases between them. CDR3 DNA sequence: TGTGCCACCAGTGATTTGGCCGGACAGCCCCCCTGCACAGATACGCAGTATTTT. This codes for CATSDLAGQPPCTDTQYF.

This chain connects TRBV6-6 to TRBJ1-6; no definite D call. Looked up from germline, CDR1 is MNHNY and CDR2 is SVGAGI (reference sequence). Trimming removed 6 bases at V and 6 bases at J, with 12 bases between. The CDR3 is made up of 14 amino acids. The CDR3 DNA is TGTGCCAGCAGCACACGTTCGGGTAATTCACCCCTCCACTTT. Residues: CASSTRSGNSPLHF.

The chain links TRBV5-1 to TRBJ1-3; no clear D. CDR3 length equals 16 residues. V lost 2 bases to trimming and J lost 0 bases, with 12 bases between them. Germline V gene data show CDR1 as SGHRS and CDR2 as YFSETQ. This CDR3 reads CASSFNTEPSGNTIYF. Written as DNA, the CDR3 is TGCGCCAGCAGCTTCAATACAGAGCCCTCTGGAAACACCATATATTTT.

This clone was detected only once. The genes are TRBV13 and TRBJ2-3, with 9 bases that match TRBD2. The germline gives CDR1 PRHDT, CDR2 FYEKMQ (reference sequence). The CDR3 sequence is 16 residues long. V lost 5 bases, J lost 2 bases, and 8 bases stayed unmatched. In DNA, the CDR3 is TGTGCCAGCAGCCCATCAGCGGGGGGCACCACAGATACGCAGTATTTT. It codes for CASSPSAGGTTDTQYF.

The V and J genes are TRBV29-1 and TRBJ1-1; D not resolved. V was pared by 3 bases and J by 1 base, with 3 bases between. CDR1 is SQVTM, CDR2 ANQGSEA, per germline. CDR3 length equals 11 residues. DNA of the CDR3: TGCAGCGTTGACAAGAACACTGAAGCTTTCTTT. This translates into CSVDKNTEAFF.

V and J are TRBV29-1 and TRBJ1-3; D unclear. Per germline, CDR1 SQVTM and CDR2 ANQGSEA. The CDR3 contains 12 residues. The V and J ends lost 6 bases and 2 bases respectively, with 8 bases between them. CDR3 in DNA: TGCAGCGTGATGACTGCTGGAAACACCATATATTTT. It encodes CSVMTAGNTIYF.

V usage is TRBV2 and J usage is TRBJ1-5, with 7 nucleotides matching TRBD1. This CDR3 is built from 15 residues. Germline V gene sequence: CDR1 SNHLY, CDR2 FYNNEI. Trimming cost V 3 bases and J 3 bases; bases outside gene matches: 5. The DNA for the CDR3 is TGTGCCAGCAGTGACGAGACAGGGTCCAATCAGCCCCAGCATTTT. Translating gives CASSDETGSNQPQHF.

This chain joins TRBV19 and TRBJ2-2; 7 bases agree with TRBD1. Germline loops: CDR1 LNHDA, CDR2 SQIVND (reference sequence). This CDR3 has 16 residues. The V segment lost 9 bases and the J segment 4 bases; nucleotides outside the gene matches: 14. The CDR3 loop reads CASSLDRAPGTGELFF. In nucleotides, the CDR3 is TGTGCCAGCAGCCTCGACAGGGCGCCGGGCACCGGGGAGCTGTTTTTT.

J is TRBJ1-1 and V is TRBV7-9, with 8 bases matching TRBD1. This CDR3 is 14 amino acids long. Unmatched junction bases numbered 5, after V lost 3 bases and J lost 5 bases. Germline loops: CDR1 SEHNR, CDR2 FQNEAQ (reference sequence). CDR3 nucleotides: TGTGCCAGCAGCTTGGCAGGGGGCCTTACTGAAGCTTTCTTT. This gives the protein CASSLAGGLTEAFF.

The rearrangement joins TRBV11-3 to TRBJ2-5, with 7 bases lining up with TRBD1. V shed 4 bases, J shed 3 bases, and the junction held 8 bases outside the gene matches. The germline CDR1 and CDR2 sequences are SGHNT and YENEEA. The CDR3 spans 15 residues. The CDR3 DNA sequence: TGTGCCAGCAGCTCGATCCGGGACAGTAAAGAGACCCAGTACTTC. Its translation is CASSSIRDSKETQYF. Variable domain in full (rest from reference TRBV11-3 and TRBJ2-5): EAGVVQSPRYKIIEKKQPVAFWCNPISGHNTLYWYLQNLGQGPELLIRYENEEAVDDSQLPKDRFSAERLKGVDSTLKIQPAELGDSAVYLCASSSIRDSKETQYFGPGTRLLVL.

CDR3 DNA sequence: TGCGCCAGCAGCTTGGGGACAGGAGTGTTCGACATTCAGTACTTC. This sequence encodes CASSLGTGVFDIQYF. The V and J genes are TRBV5-1 and TRBJ2-4; the match to TRBD1 covers 7 bases. The length of the CDR3 is 15 residues. Germline loops: CDR1 SGHRS, CDR2 YFSETQ. Trimming removed 0 bases from V and 8 bases from J; junction bases left unmatched: 8. Complete variable domain (other parts from reference TRBV5-1 and TRBJ2-4): KAGVTQTPRYLIKTRGQQVTLSCSPISGHRSVSWYQQTPGQGLQFLFEYFSETQRNKGNFPGRFSGRQFSNSRSEMNVSTLELGDSALYLCASSLGTGVFDIQYFGAGTRLSVL.

The rearrangement joins TRBV6-4 to TRBJ2-7, with D perhaps matching TRBD1 (5 bases). CDR3 length equals 14 residues. Germline CDR1 is MRHNA and CDR2 is SNTAGT. V was cut by 7 bases and J by 2 bases, with 15 bases left in between. CDR3 amino acids: CASNLQGPAYEQYV. In DNA form, the CDR3 reads TGTGCCAGCAACCTGCAGGGTCCGGCCTACGAGCAGTACGTC.

This clone was seen a handful of times. The rearrangement links TRBV18 to TRBJ2-2, with a weak D call TRBD1 (5 bases). Germline V lookup: CDR1 KGHSH, CDR2 LQKENI. V lost 0 bases, J lost 5 bases, and 13 bases lay in between. The CDR3 is 16 residues long. The CDR3 DNA reads TGTGCCAGCTCACCACCGGCAGGGATCCGAACCGGGGAGCTGTTTTTT. Its protein product is CASSPPAGIRTGELFF.

The V gene is TRBV5-6, the J gene TRBJ1-6; 7 bases are a match to TRBD1. V dropped 4 bases and J dropped 8; count of bases not matched to a gene: 3. This CDR3 has 13 amino acids. Germline values: CDR1 SGHDT, CDR2 YYEEEE. The CDR3 is CASSPGTDSPLHF. The CDR3 DNA reads as TGTGCCAGCAGCCCCGGGACAGATTCACCCCTCCACTTT.

The gene calls are TRBV6-5 and TRBJ1-1; tentatively, D is TRBD1 (5 bases). The V end lost 2 bases, the J end lost 1 base, and 8 bases lay between the germline ends. CDR1 is MNHEY, CDR2 SVGAGI, per germline. This CDR3 contains 14 residues. The CDR3 DNA sequence: TGTGCCAGCAGTTACAGGGGTGGGAACACTGAAGCTTTCTTT. Translated: CASSYRGGNTEAFF.

This chain connects TRBV29-1 to TRBJ1-5, with D unresolved. V was trimmed by 4 bases and J by 4 bases, leaving 8 bases between them. The CDR3 loop spans 12 amino acids. Germline CDR1 is SQVTM and CDR2 is ANQGSEA. CDR3 residues: CSVAGQNQPQHF. The CDR3 region has the DNA TGCAGCGTTGCGGGTCAGAATCAGCCCCAGCATTTT.

CDR3 protein: CAISTTGGGNQPQHF. CDR3 coding DNA: TGTGCCATCAGTACGACAGGGGGAGGCAATCAGCCCCAGCATTTT. The chain carries TRBV10-3 and TRBJ1-5; 9 bases match TRBD1. The length of the CDR3 is 15 residues. From germline, CDR1 is ENHRY and CDR2 SYGVKD. V trimming: 5 bases; J trimming: 2 bases; junction bases outside the gene matches: 4.

The chain is built from TRBV5-1 and TRBJ2-1; TRBD2 aligns across 10 bases. The J segment lost 4 bases and the V segment lost 3 bases, leaving 13 bases of the junction unmatched. Germline V CDR1 and CDR2: SGHRS, YFSETQ. The CDR3 covers 18 residues. The CDR3 sequence: CASSYSSGGARVYNEQFF. In DNA form, the CDR3 reads TGCGCCAGCAGCTATTCAAGCGGGGGGGCGAGGGTTTACAATGAGCAGTTCTTC.

This sequence joins TRBV11-2 and TRBJ2-7; TRBD1 is a possible D gene (5 bases). CDR3 size: 14 residues. Per germline, CDR1 SGHAT and CDR2 FQNNGV. The ends were cut back, 4 bases at V and 2 bases at J, with 12 bases in the middle. CDR3 DNA sequence: TGTGCCAGCAGCTCCCAAGCAGGGCCCTACGAGCAGTACGTC. Translating it yields CASSSQAGPYEQYV.

This clone was seen just once. This chain uses TRBV28 with TRBJ1-3, with 9 bases that match TRBD1. V lost 6 bases to trimming and J lost 5 bases; unmatched junction nucleotides: 8. The CDR3 length is 15 residues. The germline V gene encodes CDR1 MDHEN and CDR2 SYDVKM. CDR3 amino acids: CASSWDREVRNTIYF. In DNA form, the CDR3 reads TGTGCCAGCAGCTGGGACAGGGAAGTAAGAAACACCATATATTTT.

The V and J genes are TRBV11-2 and TRBJ1-6; no reliable D call. Trimming shortened V by 5 bases and J by 0 bases, and 8 bases separated the two germline ends. Germline V lookup: CDR1 SGHAT, CDR2 FQNNGV. The CDR3 contains 15 residues. The CDR3, as DNA: TGTGCCAGCAGCCCCGGGGTCTCCTATAATTCACCCCTCCACTTT. Amino acids: CASSPGVSYNSPLHF.